A single sample is the source of the 26 T cell receptor beta chains below, sequenced in a study of T-cell reconstitution after alpha-beta-depleted transplantation in children. A library of TCRbeta sequences, prepared with unique molecular identifiers, was generated. TCRdb re-derived calls from the PCR reads in MiXCR, one entry per CDR3 protein. The data hold 200,000 or so distinct CDR3 sequences, with approximately 6.3% observed a single time. The sequenced sample was PBMCs, obtained before TCRalphabeta/CD19-depleted stem cell transplant. The receptors originated from a boy aged 2 to 10 with acute lymphoblastic leukemia, due to receive a stem cell transplant.

This clonotype appeared many times. The rearrangement joins TRBV7-2 to TRBJ1-1, with a possible D match to TRBD1 (5 bases). V lost 1 base to trimming and J lost 0 bases, with 9 bases between them. This CDR3 has 15 amino acids. The germline gives CDR1 SGHTA, CDR2 FQGNSA. CDR3 sequence: CASSLVTGLNTEAFF. The CDR3 nucleotides are TGTGCCAGCAGCTTAGTAACAGGCTTGAACACTGAAGCTTTCTTT.

At least ten counts were recorded for this clonotype. This chain joins TRBV12-3 or TRBV12-4 and TRBJ2-5; a weak D match, TRBD1 (6 bases). The ends were cut back, 6 bases at V and 5 bases at J, with 13 bases in the middle. This CDR3 contains 13 residues. The CDR3 nucleotides are TGTGCCAGCAGCCCGACAGGCAGGGAGACCCAGTACTTC. Its translation: CASSPTGRETQYF.

This clonotype came up many times. V is TRBV20-1 and J is TRBJ2-5; no clear D gene. CDR3 size: 13 residues. Germline V gene data show CDR1 as DFQATT and CDR2 as SNEGSKA (reference sequence). Trimming removed 1 base at V and 2 bases at J, with 8 bases between. The CDR3 DNA reads as TGCAGTGCTAGAGTCCCCAGACAAGAGACCCAGTACTTC. Translated, it gives CSARVPRQETQYF.

The table lists this clonotype with a few counts. The chain couples TRBV20-1 to TRBJ1-1; D is uncertain. CDR1 and CDR2 (germline): DFQATT, SNEGSKA (reference sequence). V lost 0 bases, J lost 1 base, and 12 bases lay in between. CDR3 length equals 15 residues. Here the CDR3 reads CSARDPKQTNTEAFF. CDR3 nucleotide sequence: TGCAGTGCTAGAGATCCTAAACAGACGAACACTGAAGCTTTCTTT.

This clonotype was seen more than once but under ten times. The V and J genes are TRBV7-9 and TRBJ2-7, with D unclear. The length of the CDR3 is 13 residues. The V gene lost 3 bases and the J gene lost 2 bases, with 8 bases spanning the gap. Germline CDR1 reads SEHNR; CDR2 reads FQNEAQ (reference sequence). Here the CDR3 DNA reads TGTGCCAGCAGCTTGGAAAGAGCCTACGAGCAGTACTTC. It translates to CASSLERAYEQYF.

This chain links TRBV20-1 with TRBJ1-5; TRBD1 might be the D (5 bases). V gave up 1 base and J gave up 3 bases, with 7 bases separating them. The CDR3 is made up of 13 amino acids. The germline CDR1 and CDR2 sequences are DFQATT and SNEGSKA (reference sequence). For the CDR3, the DNA is TGCAGTGCTAGAGGACAGCCCAATCAGCCCCAGCATTTT. Its translation: CSARGQPNQPQHF.

This chain joins TRBV7-8 and TRBJ2-7; 7 bases match TRBD1. The CDR3 runs 13 residues. V lost 8 bases, J lost 6 bases, and 10 bases stayed unmatched. The germline V gene encodes CDR1 SGHVS and CDR2 FQNEAQ. The CDR3 DNA reads TGTGCCAGCTTCGACAGGGTTTCTCGCGAGCAGTACTTC. Its translation: CASFDRVSREQYF.

The CDR3 DNA follows: TGTGCCAGCAGCTTAGACATGTCGGGTGAGCAGTACTTC. As protein: CASSLDMSGEQYF. The genes are TRBV7-9 and TRBJ2-7; no definite D call. The V end lost 1 base, the J end lost 7 bases, and 11 bases lay between the germline ends. The CDR3 consists of 13 residues. CDR1 and CDR2 from the germline V gene are SEHNR and FQNEAQ (reference sequence).

The chain recombines TRBV7-2 with TRBJ1-3, with D perhaps matching TRBD1 (6 bases). There are 15 residues in the CDR3. CDR1 SGHTA and CDR2 FQGNSA come from the germline V gene. V lost 5 bases, J lost 0 bases, and 11 bases lay in between. The CDR3 sequence: CASSRGHLSGNTIYF. CDR3 coding DNA: TGTGCCAGCAGCCGGGGGCACCTCTCTGGAAACACCATATATTTT. Drawing the rest from reference TRBV7-2 and TRBJ1-3, the complete variable domain is GAGVSQSPSNKVTEKGKDVELRCDPISGHTALYWYRQSLGQGLEFLIYFQGNSAPDKSGLPSDRFSAERTGGSVSTLTIQRTQQEDSAVYLCASSRGHLSGNTIYFGEGSWLTVV.

The rearrangement uses TRBV18 and TRBJ1-1; possibly TRBD1 for D (5 bases). Germline loops: CDR1 KGHSH, CDR2 LQKENI. The CDR3 has 19 amino acids. V was trimmed by 3 bases and J by 0 bases, leaving 23 bases between them. The CDR3 protein is CASSPFGRAGVTMNTEAFF. In DNA, the CDR3 is TGTGCCAGCTCACCTTTCGGCAGGGCGGGGGTGACAATGAACACTGAAGCTTTCTTT.

On this clonotype itself: A much larger clone is a single base away; this may be a read error. The rearrangement joins TRBV5-1 to TRBJ1-2; maybe TRBD1 (5 bases). CDR1 is SGHRS, CDR2 YFSETQ, per germline. The CDR3 loop spans 15 amino acids. For the CDR3, the DNA is TGCGTCAGCAGCTTTAGCAATGGGGCCGTCTATGGCTACACCTTC. This codes for CVSSFSNGAVYGYTF.

This clonotype was picked up a small number of times. V and J are TRBV7-8 and TRBJ2-7; D gene unclear. The CDR3 runs to 15 residues. V was pared by 1 base and J by 3 bases, with 13 bases between. From germline, CDR1 is SGHVS and CDR2 FQNEAQ. CDR3 sequence (DNA): TGTGCCAGCAGCTTAGAGGTGGACCGGTTCTACGAGCAGTACTTC. It is translated as CASSLEVDRFYEQYF.

The sample holds a few counts of this clonotype. V gene TRBV7-6 combines with J gene TRBJ1-1; perhaps TRBD1 as D (5 bases). CDR3 length equals 17 residues. Germline V lookup: CDR1 SGHVS, CDR2 FNYEAQ. Trimming removed 2 bases from V and 0 bases from J, with 16 bases in between. The CDR3 sequence: CASSLLQGRTVNTEAFF. The CDR3, as DNA: TGTGCCAGCAGCTTATTGCAGGGTCGCACGGTGAACACTGAAGCTTTCTTT.

This clonotype was counted only a few times. A much larger clone differs by one base, so this may be a read error. The V gene is TRBV20-1, the J gene TRBJ2-1; 10 positions agree with TRBD2. CDR1 is DFQATT, CDR2 SNEGSKA, per germline (reference sequence). The CDR3 runs 16 residues. CDR3 region: CCAPHGDTSGVNEQFF. The CDR3 bases are TGCTGTGCTCCCCACGGTGATACTAGCGGGGTTAATGAGCAGTTCTTC.

This clonotype was detected a few times. The chain has TRBV11-2 and TRBJ2-3; TRBD2 matches 11 bases. CDR3 length: 16 residues. Trimming took 5 bases from V and 2 from J; bases not matched to a gene: 6. Germline V CDR1 and CDR2: SGHAT, FQNNGV. The CDR3 nucleotides read TGTGCCAGCAGCATCCCGACTAGCGGGGTCACAGATACGCAGTATTTT. Translating it yields CASSIPTSGVTDTQYF.

This clonotype has a handful of counts. V gene TRBV4-1 combines with J gene TRBJ1-1; D might be TRBD1 (6 bases). The V end lost 3 bases, the J end lost 7 bases, and 12 bases lay between the germline ends. Germline CDR1 MGHRA, CDR2 YSYEKL. The CDR3 is 13 amino acids. The CDR3, as DNA: TGCGCCAGCAGCCACAGGGGAAAGGGTGAAGCTTTCTTT. Translated: CASSHRGKGEAFF.

In this sample, this clonotype turned up a few times. This chain uses TRBV28 with TRBJ2-7, with 11 bases lining up with TRBD2. Looked up from germline, CDR1 is MDHEN and CDR2 is SYDVKM. Losses at the gene ends were 6 bases for V and 3 bases for J; bases not matched to a gene: 7. The length of the CDR3 is 15 residues. The CDR3 DNA follows: TGTGCCAGCAGAACGACTAGCGGGACCTTCTACGAGCAGTACTTC. The encoded protein is CASRTTSGTFYEQYF.

This clonotype came up many times. The chain has TRBV20-1 and TRBJ1-5; 8 nucleotides match TRBD1. Germline CDR1 reads DFQATT; CDR2 reads SNEGSKA (reference sequence). With V trimmed by 5 bases and J by 7 bases, 10 bases remained unmatched. CDR3 length: 14 amino acids. The CDR3 DNA reads as TGCAGTGCTTACGGACAGGGAAGGGGCCAGCCCCAGCATTTT. Residues: CSAYGQGRGQPQHF.

The chain has TRBV15 and TRBJ1-2, with D possibly matching TRBD1 (6 bases). The CDR3 extends over 15 amino acids. The V and J ends lost 0 bases and 2 bases respectively, with 10 bases between them. Germline V CDR1 and CDR2: LNHNV, YYDKDF (reference sequence). CDR3 nucleotides: TGTGCCACCAGCAGAGACGCTGGGGGCAACTATGGCTACACCTTC. As protein: CATSRDAGGNYGYTF.

This clonotype was counted at least ten times. The chain is built from TRBV20-1 and TRBJ2-7, with 11 nucleotides matching TRBD2. CDR1 is DFQATT, CDR2 SNEGSKA, per germline (reference sequence). The CDR3 covers 17 residues. V was pared by 5 bases and J by 1 base, with 13 bases of the junction left unmatched. The CDR3 nucleotides are TGCAGTGCTGGCAAACCTAGCGGGGGGTCGGAATCCTACGAGCAGTACTTC. It translates to CSAGKPSGGSESYEQYF.

This clonotype was picked up one time. Given a much more abundant clone one base away, this may be a read error. The CDR3 here is CASSSLPPKPHHF. CDR3 coding DNA: TGTGCCAGCAGTTCTCTTCCTCCGAAGCCCCATCATTTT. This rearrangement joins TRBV28 to TRBJ1-5; no clear D gene. CDR1 and CDR2 (germline): MDHEN, SYDVKM. CDR3 length equals 13 residues.

The table lists this clonotype with many counts. The V call is TRBV5-1, the J call TRBJ2-7, with D unresolved. The germline V gene has CDR1 SGHRS and CDR2 YFSETQ. The CDR3 covers 14 residues. Deletions cut 4 bases from V and 2 bases from J, with 13 bases between. The CDR3 nucleotides are TGCGCCAGCAGCCCCCCAGATGGGGCCTACGAGCAGTACTTC. Amino acid sequence: CASSPPDGAYEQYF. The variable domain in full, completed from reference TRBV5-1 and TRBJ2-7, reads KAGVTQTPRYLIKTRGQQVTLSCSPISGHRSVSWYQQTPGQGLQFLFEYFSETQRNKGNFPGRFSGRQFSNSRSEMNVSTLELGDSALYLCASSPPDGAYEQYFGPGTRLTVT.

The gene calls are TRBV15 and TRBJ2-4; D is undetermined. The CDR3 consists of 14 residues. Looked up from germline, CDR1 is LNHNV and CDR2 is YYDKDF (reference sequence). Trimming shortened V by 2 bases and J by 16 bases, and 21 bases separated the two germline ends. The CDR3 nucleotides are TGTGCCACCAGCAGAACCGGGCCCCAAGGGTCCCGATACTTC. Translating gives CATSRTGPQGSRYF.

This clonotype was found many times. This chain links TRBV12-3 or TRBV12-4 with TRBJ2-7; 11 nucleotides agree with TRBD2. Trimming at V came to 6 bases and at J to 7 bases, leaving 11 bases not matched to a gene. The CDR3 runs 15 residues. The chain's CDR3 is CASRASGGFSGEQYF. The CDR3 bases are TGTGCCAGCAGGGCTAGCGGGGGGTTTTCGGGAGAGCAGTACTTC.

The table lists this clonotype with a few counts. This chain uses TRBV25-1 with TRBJ2-5; D tentatively fits TRBD1 or TRBD2 (6 bases each). Trimming stripped 5 bases from V and 3 bases from J, with 19 bases between. This CDR3 has 16 residues. CDR1 is MGHDK and CDR2 is SYGVNS in the germline V gene. The CDR3 DNA sequence: TGTGCCAGCAGTCCGAAAGATCCGGGGGCGGAAGAGACCCAGTACTTC. Encoded protein: CASSPKDPGAEETQYF.

At least ten counts were recorded for this clonotype. The V call is TRBV7-6, the J call TRBJ2-2; D perhaps matches TRBD2 (7 bases). The germline gives CDR1 SGHVS, CDR2 FNYEAQ. This CDR3 contains 16 residues. Trimming stripped 5 bases from V and 5 bases from J, with 18 bases between. CDR3 coding DNA: TGTGCCAGCAGCGGACTAGGGGGGAGTCCTACCGGGGAGCTGTTTTTT. Its protein product is CASSGLGGSPTGELFF. Combining the CDR3 with reference TRBV7-6 and TRBJ2-2 gives the whole variable domain GAGVSQSPRYKVTKRGQDVALRCDPISGHVSLYWYRQALGQGPEFLTYFNYEAQQDKSGLPNDRFSAERPEGSISTLTIQRTEQRDSAMYRCASSGLGGSPTGELFFGEGSRLTVL.